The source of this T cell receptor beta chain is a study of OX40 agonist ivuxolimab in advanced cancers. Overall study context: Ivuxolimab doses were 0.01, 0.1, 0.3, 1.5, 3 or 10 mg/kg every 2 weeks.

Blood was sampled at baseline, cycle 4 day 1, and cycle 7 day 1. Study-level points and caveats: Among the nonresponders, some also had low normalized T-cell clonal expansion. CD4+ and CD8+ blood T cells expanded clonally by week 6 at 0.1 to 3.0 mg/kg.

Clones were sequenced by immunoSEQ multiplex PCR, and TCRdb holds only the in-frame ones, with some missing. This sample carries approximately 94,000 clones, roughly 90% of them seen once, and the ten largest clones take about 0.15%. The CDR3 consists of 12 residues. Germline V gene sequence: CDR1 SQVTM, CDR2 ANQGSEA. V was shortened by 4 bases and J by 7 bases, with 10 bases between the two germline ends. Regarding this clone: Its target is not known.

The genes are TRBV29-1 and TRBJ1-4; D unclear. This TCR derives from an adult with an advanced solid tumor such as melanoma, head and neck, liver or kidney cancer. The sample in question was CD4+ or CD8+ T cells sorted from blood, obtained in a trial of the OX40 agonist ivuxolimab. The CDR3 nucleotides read TGCAGCGTTGTCACTCCTGGTGAAAAACTGTTTTTT. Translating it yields CSVVTPGEKLFF.